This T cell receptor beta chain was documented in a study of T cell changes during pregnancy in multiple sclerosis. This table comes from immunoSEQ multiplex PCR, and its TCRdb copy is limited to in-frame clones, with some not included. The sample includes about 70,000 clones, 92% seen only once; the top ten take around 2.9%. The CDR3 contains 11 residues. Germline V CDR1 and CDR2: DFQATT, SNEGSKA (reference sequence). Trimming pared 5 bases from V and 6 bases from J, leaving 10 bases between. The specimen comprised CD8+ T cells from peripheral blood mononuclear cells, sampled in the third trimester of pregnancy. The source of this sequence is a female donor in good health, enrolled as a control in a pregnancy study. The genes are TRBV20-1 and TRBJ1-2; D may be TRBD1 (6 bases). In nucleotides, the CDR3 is TGCAGTGCTGAGTCAGGGGATGGCTACACCTTC. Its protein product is CSAESGDGYTF.